This entry describes one T cell receptor (beta chain). Its antigen remains unknown. This entry is derived from a study of response to subunit inactivated influenza vaccine. Study conclusions and caveats: The authors suggested that every seasonal influenza vaccination recruits few new T cells.

The germline gives CDR1 MGHRA, CDR2 YSYEKL. V lost 1 base and J lost 0, with 7 bases in between. The CDR3 is made up of 15 amino acids. TCRdb independently ran MiXCR on the RT-PCR reads; one entry per CDR3 protein. The sample has some 500,000 distinct CDR3 sequences, approximately 24% seen once; the top ten hold less than 2.5%. This material consisted of CD4+ T cells sorted from PBMCs, taken 4 to 6 days after vaccination. V and J are TRBV4-1 and TRBJ1-3; tentative D call: TRBD1 (5 bases). The receptor was isolated from a man between 50 and 59 years old who received an inactivated influenza vaccine. CDR3 DNA sequence: TGCGCCAGCAGCCAAGGACAGAGCTCTGGAAACACCATATATTTT. Its translation is CASSQGQSSGNTIYF.